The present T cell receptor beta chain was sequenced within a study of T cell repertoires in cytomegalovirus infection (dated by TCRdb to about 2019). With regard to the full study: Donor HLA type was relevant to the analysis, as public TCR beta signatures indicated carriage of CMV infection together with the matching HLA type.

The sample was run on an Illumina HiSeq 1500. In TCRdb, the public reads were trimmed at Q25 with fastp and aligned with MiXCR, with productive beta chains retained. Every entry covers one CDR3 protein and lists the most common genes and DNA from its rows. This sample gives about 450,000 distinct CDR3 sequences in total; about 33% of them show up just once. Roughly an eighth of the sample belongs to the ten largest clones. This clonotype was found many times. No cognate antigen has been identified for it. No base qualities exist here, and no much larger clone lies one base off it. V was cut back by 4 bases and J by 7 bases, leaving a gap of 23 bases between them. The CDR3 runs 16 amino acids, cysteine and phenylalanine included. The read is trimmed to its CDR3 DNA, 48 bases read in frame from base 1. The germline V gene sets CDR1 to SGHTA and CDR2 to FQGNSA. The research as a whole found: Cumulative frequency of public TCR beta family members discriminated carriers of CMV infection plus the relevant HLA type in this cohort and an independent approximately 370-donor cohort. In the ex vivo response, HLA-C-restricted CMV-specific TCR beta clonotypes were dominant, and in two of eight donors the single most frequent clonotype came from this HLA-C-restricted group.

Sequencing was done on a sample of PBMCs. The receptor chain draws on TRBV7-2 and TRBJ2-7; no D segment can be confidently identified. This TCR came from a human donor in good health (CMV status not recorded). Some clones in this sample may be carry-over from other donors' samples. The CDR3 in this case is CASSSPGLGQVREQYF. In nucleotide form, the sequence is TGTGCCAGCAGCTCTCCGGGCCTCGGGCAAGTAAGGGAGCAGTACTTC.